This entry is about one T cell receptor beta chain. Its antigen has not been determined. Per-base quality was not reported, and no clone a single base away is much larger than it. TCR CDR3 regions were amplified from genomic DNA by multiplex PCR using the deep immunoSEQ assay. Extracted genomic DNA from each cell subset was spread evenly across all wells of several immunoSEQ 96-well plates, with each plate serving as a replicate. For sorted subsets, around 200 ng genomic DNA, equal to 30,000 or so T cell genomes, was loaded into each replicate PCR. The purified libraries were quantified using a Qubit 3.0 fluorometer, sized with a Bioanalyzer 2100, and then quantified again using the KAPA Library Quantification kit. Every immunoSEQ 96-well plate was sequenced on a separate single-read 150-cycle Illumina NextSeq 550 flow cell. In the source study's methods: The immunoSEQ output contained only junctional sequences without quality scores, so filtering could not match that applied to full-length reads. To assign V/J genes and CDR3, sequences were annotated against IMGT germline references using PyIR, a Python wrapper for IgBLAST v1.9. Reads were filtered out if the reads had weak V/J assignments (E-value above 1e-6), no CDR3, stop codons, out-of-frame junctions, or ambiguous translated residues. A V3J clonotype was defined by an identical inferred V gene, J gene, and CDR3 amino acid sequence. To compute the percentage overlap between repertoires, the number of shared unique clonotypes was divided by the size of the smaller repertoire. Repertoire richness was assessed with RTK rarefaction, the Chao1 estimator, and Recon v2.1 estimates of unobserved clonotypes. Generation probabilities for all TCRbeta clonotypes obtained by the gDNA method from four donors were computed using OLGA. TCRdb took over this immuneACCESS table, retaining in-frame rearrangements with V and J assigned. Such tables are incomplete; in checked studies, under half of the missing clones stem from an unresolved V gene, and the remainder is unexplained. Clonal size and the V and J genes are those of that table, whereas D and trimming came from the DNA. The sample has millions of clones on record, about 95% of them singletons. 1.1% of the sample is held by the ten biggest clonotypes.

This specimen belongs to a study of shared clonotypes between healthy human individuals (TCRdb year 2020). About the full investigation: A few men and two women, aged 18 to 49 years, made up the cohort. For each donor, three plates each were used for CD4 naive and CD4 memory, two plates were used for CD8 naive, and one plate was used for CD8 memory. To estimate repertoire size and how much clonotypes are shared between individuals, the study performed deep sequencing of blood TCR repertoires from 4 to 6 healthy adults. To increase sequencing depth and limit assay-specific biases, different laboratories used diverse techniques to prepare libraries and sequence TCR repertoires. Leukapheresis yielded between about 0.9 and 9 billion PBMCs per donor. Findings and caveats that apply to the study as a whole: Naive subsets generally had larger estimated clonotype richness than memory subsets. Sharing across several donors was observed for approximately 5% of naive CD4, less than 4% of naive CD8, 2.3% of memory CD4, and 0.4% of memory CD8 clonotypes. Compared with non-shared clonotypes, the clonotypes found in all four sorted-subset donors had higher generation probabilities. Sampling was limited to blood, and TCR repertoires in tissue likely differ from TCR repertoires in blood. Pairwise subsampling led to the expectation that sequencing depth would affect the degree of clonotype sharing among donors. Because the study included only a small number of donors, the genetic and exposure-history diversity represented was limited. Rarefaction of sorted-subset datasets indicated incomplete sequencing despite the large sequencing depth.

The CDR3 covers 14 residues, taking in both the cysteine and the phenylalanine. The kept DNA is CDR3 alone, 42 bases in frame from the first base. V has 5 bases trimmed and J has 5 bases trimmed; junction bases matching no gene number 4. The germline V gene sets CDR1 to MGHRA and CDR2 to YSYEKL. CD8 naive samples were obtained by positive selection for CCR7 among CD45RO-negative cells, yielding a CD45RA+CCR7+ population from which TemRA cells were excluded. The donors were healthy, HIV-negative adults who had no recently reported acute infections or vaccinations. Every donor was a Caucasian adult residing in Nashville, Tennessee, USA. Blood was obtained by leukapheresis, after which PBMCs were separated by Ficoll-Histopaque density gradient centrifugation and cryopreserved in liquid nitrogen vapor phase. Purity and quantity of every magnetically sorted T cell population were checked by analytical flow cytometry. From each sorted fraction, genomic DNA was isolated and quantified by UV absorbance on a Nanodrop 2000c.

The V and J genes are TRBV4-1 and TRBJ2-2, with TRBD1 matching 8 junction bases. The sample comprised naive CD8+ T cells sorted from blood. Per the publication, the cell subset or site label means: CD45RA+CCR7+. The receptor was derived from a man between 18 and 29 years old in good health. The CDR3 protein is CASSGDRFTGELFF. The DNA is as follows: TGCGCCAGCAGCGGGGACAGGTTTACCGGGGAGCTGTTTTTT.